This T cell receptor (beta chain) stems from a study of T-cell memory formation after mild COVID-19. At the level of the study: Clusters of TCRs were largely donor specific.

Germline assignment: CDR1 KGHSH and CDR2 LQKENI. This CDR3 is built from 14 residues. V was clipped by 5 bases and J by 4 bases, with 14 bases between them. This clonotype was detected ten times or more. MiXCR, applied by TCRdb to the 5' RACE reads, yields one record per CDR3 protein. The profile shows approximately 210,000 distinct CDR3 sequences, about 18% of them singletons. The sample comprised PBMCs or a T cell subset sorted from them (not recorded which). The chain is built from TRBV18 and TRBJ1-2; D not certain. This sequence originates from an adult woman who had mild COVID-19 (a few samples of this study predate the infection). Cell type and time point are not known. CDR3 DNA sequence: TGTGCCAGCTCATCTATCCCTAACAGCTATGGCTACACCTTC. This encodes CASSSIPNSYGYTF.